A selection of T cell receptor beta chains follows, all from one sample in a study of cytomegalovirus exposure and HLA in healthy donors. The method was immunoSEQ multiplex PCR; TCRdb's version includes in-frame clones alone and lacks a portion of them. The sample carries hundreds of thousands of clones, around 87% recorded once. The sample was PBMCs. The receptors originated from a woman younger than 30 in good health and CMV-seronegative. Both conserved end residues are part of each CDR3. The D gene is left open where the match is weak. Part of the rows lack a size; the others show once, few, many or a class for expanded clones.

J | size | V | D | DNA | CDR3
TRBJ1-5 | NA | TRBV6-1 | NA | TGTGCCAGTTCAGGGGTAGGCAATCAGCCCCAGCATTTT | CASSGVGNQPQHF
TRBJ1-1 | NA | TRBV25-1 | NA | TGTGCCAGCAGTGAACCGAGATCGAACACTGAAGCTTTCTTT | CASSEPRSNTEAFF
TRBJ1-4 | NA | TRBV6-1 | NA | TGTGCCAGCAATCCAAGTAGCGCAACTAATGAAAAACTGTTTTTT | CASNPSSATNEKLFF
TRBJ1-2 | NA | TRBV28 | NA | TGTGCCAGCAGTTTAGGGGGCAACTATGGCTACACCTTC | CASSLGGNYGYTF
TRBJ2-7 | NA | TRBV27 | TRBD2 | TGTGCCAGCAGTGAGCGGGAGTACTACGAGCAGTACTTC | CASSEREYYEQYF
TRBJ2-6 | NA | TRBV4-3 | TRBD1 | TGCGCCAGCAGCCAAGATGGGACAGGGTTGACCTCTGGGGCCAACGTCCTGACTTTC | CASSQDGTGLTSGANVLTF
TRBJ2-1 | few | TRBV30 | NA | TGTGCCTGGGCCAGCTCCTACAATGAGCAGTTCTTC | CAWASSYNEQFF
TRBJ1-1 | NA | TRBV5-1 | TRBD1 | TGCGCCAGCAGCCAAGGGGGCGCTGGTGCTTTCTTT | CASSQGGAGAFF
TRBJ2-1 | once | TRBV10-3 | NA | TGTGCCATCAGTGAGTCGATCCCAGGTTGGAATGAGCAGTTCTTC | CAISESIPGWNEQFF
TRBJ1-4 | NA | TRBV28 | NA | TGTGCCAGCAGTTACCTCAGCAGGGTCGAAGGAAAACTGTTTTTT | CASSYLSRVEGKLFF
TRBJ2-5 | NA | TRBV4-2 | NA | TGTGCCAGCAGCCAAGAGGCGGGGAGTGAGACCCAGTACTTC | CASSQEAGSETQYF
TRBJ2-2 | NA | TRBV7-6 | TRBD2 | TGTGCCAGCAGCCCCTTCCCCCCTAGCGGGAGTATCAACACCGGGGAGCTGTTTTTT | CASSPFPPSGSINTGELFF
TRBJ2-5 | NA | TRBV6-5 | NA | TGTGCCAGCAGTTACTCCGGGGTTATAGGAGAGACCCAGTACTTC | CASSYSGVIGETQYF
TRBJ1-1 | NA | TRBV5-1 | TRBD1 | TGCGCCAGCAGCTTGGCCCGAGACAGGGGGCGGAACACTGAAGCTTTCTTT | CASSLARDRGRNTEAFF
TRBJ1-2 | NA | TRBV2 | NA | TGTGCCAGCAGCGCAGACATCGGTGGCTACACCTTC | CASSADIGGYTF
TRBJ2-7 | once | TRBV19 | NA | TGTGCCAGTAGTATTAGCACCGACCTAGCCTACGAGCAGTACTTC | CASSISTDLAYEQYF
TRBJ2-7 | NA | TRBV6-5 | NA | TGTGCCAGCAGAGCCGGGACAAGGGGAGCCTACGAGCAGTACTTC | CASRAGTRGAYEQYF
TRBJ1-6 | NA | TRBV30 | NA | TGTGCCTGGAGTGCCTTTCTTTATGGGACTGTTAATTCACCCCTCCACTTT | CAWSAFLYGTVNSPLHF
TRBJ2-7 | NA | TRBV5-1 | TRBD1 | TGCGCCAGCAGCTTGAAGGGACAGGGTAACGAGCAGTACTTC | CASSLKGQGNEQYF
TRBJ1-1 | NA | TRBV28 | NA | TGTGCCAGCAGTTTATTGTCCCCTTCCTTGGCTTTCTTT | CASSLLSPSLAFF
TRBJ2-5 | NA | TRBV29-1 | NA | TGCAGCGCTAGCCCCCGGGAGACCCAGTACTTC | CSASPRETQYF
TRBJ2-6 | NA | TRBV19 | TRBD2 | TGTGCCAGTAGTACTGGGGGGGTAAGCGGGGCCAACGTCCTGACTTTC | CASSTGGVSGANVLTF
TRBJ2-1 | NA | TRBV9 | NA | TGTGCCAGCAGCGTTGGTGGACAGCCGTACAATGAGCAGTTCTTC | CASSVGGQPYNEQFF
TRBJ2-1 | NA | TRBV19 | TRBD2 | TGTGCCAGTAGTACCCTAGGGACTAGCGGGAGGGCCTACTACAATGAGCAGTTCTTC | CASSTLGTSGRAYYNEQFF
TRBJ2-7 | NA | TRBV5-1 | TRBD2 | TGCGCCAGCAGCCGTACCGGGACTACTACCTACGAGCAGTACTTC | CASSRTGTTTYEQYF
TRBJ2-5 | NA | TRBV6-6 | TRBD1 | TGTGCCAGCAAGGACAGGGAAAGGGAGACCCAGTACTTC | CASKDRERETQYF
TRBJ2-7 | NA | TRBV2 | TRBD1 | TGTGCCAGCAGCCAAACCCGGGACAGGGCGTCCGAGCAGTACTTC | CASSQTRDRASEQYF
TRBJ2-7 | NA | TRBV28 | NA | TGTGCCAGCAGTTCGGCGGTCTACGAGCAGTACTTC | CASSSAVYEQYF
TRBJ1-3 | NA | TRBV18 | NA | TGTGCCAGCTCGGTGCCCTCGCGGGACACCATATATTTT | CASSVPSRDTIYF
TRBJ2-7 | NA | TRBV5-1 | NA | TGCGCCAGCAGCTTGGGACAGCCCTCCTACGAGCAGTACTTC | CASSLGQPSYEQYF
TRBJ2-7 | NA | TRBV4-1 | TRBD2 | TGCGCCAGCAGCTTACTAGCGGGCGAAAGCCCCTACGAGCAGTACTTC | CASSLLAGESPYEQYF
TRBJ1-5 | NA | TRBV19 | NA | TGTGCCAGTACCCCCCCGGGGGTGTACAATCAGCCCCAGCATTTT | CASTPPGVYNQPQHF
TRBJ2-5 | NA | TRBV30 | NA | TGTGCCTGGAGCCAGGCCGAAGTCAGAGAGACCCAGTACTTC | CAWSQAEVRETQYF
TRBJ2-5 | once | TRBV15 | NA | TGTGCCACCAGCGTGCAGGGTAGGTCGGAGACCCAGTACTTC | CATSVQGRSETQYF
TRBJ2-2 | NA | TRBV9 | TRBD2 | TGTGCCAGCAGCACCAGCGGGAGGGCCGCTACCGGGGAGCTGTTTTTT | CASSTSGRAATGELFF
TRBJ1-2 | NA | TRBV27 | NA | TGTGCCAGCAGTTCCACATCCAGGGACTACACCTTC | CASSSTSRDYTF
TRBJ2-3 | NA | TRBV5-1 | TRBD2 | TGCGCCAGCAGCTACGTAGCGGGCCTTACTTATACGCAGTATTTT | CASSYVAGLTYTQYF
TRBJ2-3 | NA | TRBV28 | NA | TGTGCCAGCAGGGGCTCATCACCAGATACGCAGTATTTT | CASRGSSPDTQYF
TRBJ2-1 | NA | TRBV11-2 | TRBD2 | TGTGCCAGCAGCTGGCTAGCGGGGGTCTCCTACAATGAGCAGTTCTTC | CASSWLAGVSYNEQFF
TRBJ1-1 | NA | TRBV5-1 | NA | TGCGCCAGCAGCTTGAGGGGTCCGAACACTGAAGCTTTCTTT | CASSLRGPNTEAFF
TRBJ1-1 | NA | TRBV5-4 | NA | TGTGCCAGCAGGCGGGGGAACAGGGATGGCACTGAAGCTTTCTTT | CASRRGNRDGTEAFF